This note documents a single T cell receptor (beta chain) sequence. The sample has other DNA sequences that encode this CDR3 too. This entry comes from a study of T cell responses to AZD1222 COVID-19 vaccine. This CDR3 has 14 amino acids. V dropped 0 bases and J dropped 4 bases, with 10 bases sitting between them. Per the germline V gene, CDR1 is MGHRA and CDR2 is YSYEKL. The protocol was immunoSEQ multiplex PCR, while the TCRdb copy is restricted to in-frame clones and leaves out a portion. The table lists 95,000 to 150,000 clones, around 92% of them singletons. This sequence originates from an adult in good health. The rearrangement uses TRBV4-1 and TRBJ2-7, with D possibly TRBD2 on 5 matching bases. Source: peripheral blood, taken on day 0 of AZD1222 vaccination. The CDR3 reads CASSQDRSGYEQYF. The CDR3 nucleotides are TGCGCCAGCAGCCAAGATCGCAGCGGTTACGAGCAGTACTTC.